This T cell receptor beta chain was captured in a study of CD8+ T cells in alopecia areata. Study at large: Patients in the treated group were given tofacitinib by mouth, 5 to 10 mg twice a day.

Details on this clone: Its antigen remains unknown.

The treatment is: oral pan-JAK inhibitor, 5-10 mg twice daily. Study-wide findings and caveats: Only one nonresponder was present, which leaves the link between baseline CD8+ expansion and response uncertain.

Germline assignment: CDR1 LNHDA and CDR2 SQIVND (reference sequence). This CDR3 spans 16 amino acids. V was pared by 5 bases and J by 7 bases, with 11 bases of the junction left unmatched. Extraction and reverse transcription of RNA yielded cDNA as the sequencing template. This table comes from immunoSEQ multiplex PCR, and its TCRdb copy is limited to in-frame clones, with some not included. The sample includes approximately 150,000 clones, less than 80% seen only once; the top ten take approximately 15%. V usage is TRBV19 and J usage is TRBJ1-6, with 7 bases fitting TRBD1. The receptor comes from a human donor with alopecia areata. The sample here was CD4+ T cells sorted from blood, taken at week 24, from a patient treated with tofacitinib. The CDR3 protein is CASSSSPTGRNSPLHF. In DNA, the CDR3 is TGTGCCAGTAGTTCCTCACCGACAGGGCGAAATTCACCCCTCCACTTT.